This TCR beta chain emerged from a study of blood T cell repertoires in COVID-19. Study background: Donors in the United States, Italy and Spain gave samples during acute or convalescent COVID-19. T cells, B-cell-depleted T cells, or PBMCs supplied cDNA or gDNA.

The table lists this clone with a count of one. Original handling: Researchers report that nucleated cell counts were estimated from reference gene primer amplification. Clones were read by immunoSEQ multiplex PCR, and TCRdb kept only the in-frame ones, dropping some. The V and J calls and clone size are taken from that table; D and trimming were inferred from the DNA. The sample yields around 130,000 clones, roughly four fifths seen once. The clonotype comes from a woman in her seventies with acute or convalescent COVID-19. Sample: peripheral blood.

The CDR3 protein is CASSAKQGRPFYGYTF. CDR3 DNA: TGTGCCAGCAGCGCAAAACAGGGTCGCCCATTCTATGGCTACACCTTC. The chain is built from TRBV9 and TRBJ1-2, with TRBD1 as a possible D gene (6 bases). Germline V gene data show CDR1 as SGDLS and CDR2 as YYNGEE. Deletions cut 3 bases from V and 4 bases from J, with 19 bases between. There are 16 residues in the CDR3.